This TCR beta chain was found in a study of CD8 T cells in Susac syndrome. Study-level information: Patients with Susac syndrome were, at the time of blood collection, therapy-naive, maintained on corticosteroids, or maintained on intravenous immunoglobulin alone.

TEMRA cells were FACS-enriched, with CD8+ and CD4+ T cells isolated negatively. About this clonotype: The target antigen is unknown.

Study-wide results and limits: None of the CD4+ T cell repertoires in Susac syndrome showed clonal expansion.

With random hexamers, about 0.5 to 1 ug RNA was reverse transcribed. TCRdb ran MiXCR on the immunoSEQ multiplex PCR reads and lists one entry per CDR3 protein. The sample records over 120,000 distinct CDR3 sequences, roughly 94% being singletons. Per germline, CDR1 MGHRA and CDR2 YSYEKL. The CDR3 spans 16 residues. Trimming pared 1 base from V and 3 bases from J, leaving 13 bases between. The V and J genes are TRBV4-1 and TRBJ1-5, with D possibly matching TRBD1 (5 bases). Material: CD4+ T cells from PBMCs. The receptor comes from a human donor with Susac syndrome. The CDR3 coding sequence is TGCGCCAGCAGCCAAGGAAGGGGCTTTCCCAATCAGCCCCAGCATTTT. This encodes CASSQGRGFPNQPQHF.